What follows describes a single TCR beta chain. This sample is part of a study of blood T cell repertoires in COVID-19. About the study: The samples span acute and convalescent COVID-19 from the United States, Italy and Spain.

This CDR3 contains 12 residues. Trimming stripped 4 bases from V and 5 bases from J, with 10 bases between. Germline loops: CDR1 SGHRS, CDR2 YFSETQ. How the authors handled the data: It was from reference gene primer amplification that nucleated cell counts were estimated. Repertoires were generated with immunoSEQ multiplex PCR, while TCRdb's copy carries only in-frame clones and drops some. For V, J and clone size, that table is used; D and trimming come from the DNA. The repertoire has around 200,000 clones, around 80% of them found once; the top ten carry roughly 4.9%. The sample was peripheral blood. This chain connects TRBV5-1 to TRBJ2-7; D is perhaps TRBD2 (6 bases). The receptor comes from a human donor in a cohort sampled during active COVID-19. CDR3 residues: CASSLGGDEQYF. DNA for the CDR3: TGCGCCAGCAGCCTGGGGGGAGACGAGCAGTACTTC.